This TCR beta chain comes out of a study of blood T cell repertoires in COVID-19. Study context: COVID-19 samples collected from the United States, Italy and Spain covered acute and convalescent phases.

Methods used by the authors: Reference gene primers were amplified, and this amplification served to estimate nucleated cell counts. Here immunoSEQ multiplex PCR was the method, and the copy in TCRdb shows in-frame clones only, minus some. V and J calls plus clone size are reproduced from that table; the DNA served to infer D and trimming. The repertoire consists of about 94,000 clones, with approximately 84% occurring once and the leading ten covering roughly 6.3%. The length of the CDR3 is 12 residues. Germline V CDR1 and CDR2: GTSNPN, SVGIG (reference sequence). Sequenced: peripheral blood. This TCR was recovered from a man aged 55 to 69 with acute or convalescent COVID-19. V gene TRBV30 combines with J gene TRBJ1-1; D is ambiguous. The CDR3: CVLWRIQYGAFF. The CDR3 coding sequence is TGTGTATTGTGGAGGATACAATATGGAGCTTTCTTT.